What follows are 20 T cell receptor beta chains derived from one specimen sequenced in a study of technical replicates of blood from several donors. Repertoires were generated with immunoSEQ multiplex PCR, while TCRdb's copy carries only in-frame clones and drops some. The table has 50,000 to 70,000 clones, around 88% seen once; the top ten hold 5% to 6%. The sequenced sample consisted of PBMCs. These receptors all stem from a human donor in good health. Some clones in this sample may be carry-over from other donors' samples.

V gene TRBV11-2 combines with J gene TRBJ2-3, with D possibly TRBD1 on 6 matching bases. Germline CDR1 SGHAT, CDR2 FQNNGV. The CDR3 runs 12 residues. V lost 3 bases and J lost 9, with 10 bases in between. The CDR3 nucleotides read TGTGCCAGCAGCTTGGCGAGGGGGACGCAGTATTTT. Residues: CASSLARGTQYF.

The chain uses TRBV5-4 and TRBJ2-1, with 11 bases fitting TRBD1. V was clipped by 2 bases and J by 8 bases; unmatched bases: 6. Germline CDR1 and CDR2: SGHNT and YYREEE (reference sequence). CDR3 length: 15 amino acids. The CDR3 here is CASSFGQGAAYEQFF. Written as DNA, the CDR3 is TGTGCCAGCAGCTTCGGACAGGGGGCAGCATATGAGCAGTTCTTC.

This chain uses TRBV19 with TRBJ1-3; D uncertain. Germline V gives CDR1 LNHDA, CDR2 SQIVND (reference sequence). Between the trimmed V and J ends, which lost 3 bases and 4 bases, there was a span of 10 bases. The CDR3 spans 14 residues. CDR3 region: CASSMGGSGNTIYF. The CDR3 DNA reads TGTGCCAGTAGTATGGGAGGGTCCGGAAACACCATATATTTT.

The gene calls are TRBV6-5 and TRBJ2-7, with TRBD2 as a possible D gene (5 bases). CDR1 and CDR2 (germline): MNHEY, SVGAGI. The CDR3 is 14 amino acids. Trimming pared 2 bases from V and 6 bases from J, leaving 14 bases between. CDR3: CASSYLRRLSEQYF. The CDR3 nucleotides are TGTGCCAGCAGTTACCTTAGGAGGCTTTCCGAGCAGTACTTC.

V and J are TRBV4-1 and TRBJ2-5, with 12 positions matching TRBD2. V dropped 3 bases and J dropped 5; count of bases not matched to a gene: 10. Germline CDR1 reads MGHRA; CDR2 reads YSYEKL. The CDR3 has 17 amino acids. The CDR3 sequence is CASSQGLAGGPGETQYF. The CDR3 DNA follows: TGCGCCAGCAGCCAGGGTCTAGCGGGAGGGCCGGGGGAGACCCAGTACTTC.

This chain uses TRBV7-9 with TRBJ2-7; 11 nucleotides agree with TRBD2. V lost 3 bases to trimming and J lost 5 bases; unmatched junction nucleotides: 6. Germline V gives CDR1 SEHNR, CDR2 FQNEAQ (reference sequence). This CDR3 contains 15 residues. This CDR3 is CASSFGLAGGDEQYF. CDR3 coding DNA: TGTGCCAGCAGCTTCGGCCTAGCGGGAGGTGACGAGCAGTACTTC.

The genes are TRBV11-2 and TRBJ2-1, with a tentative D call TRBD1 (6 bases). The V and J ends lost 5 bases and 6 bases respectively, with 8 bases between them. CDR1 and CDR2 (germline): SGHAT, FQNNGV. CDR3 length: 12 residues. CDR3 region: CASSKQGNEQFF. DNA of the CDR3: TGTGCCAGCAGCAAACAGGGCAATGAGCAGTTCTTC.

V usage is TRBV10-3 and J usage is TRBJ1-6; D is possibly TRBD1 (5 bases). CDR1 and CDR2 from the germline V gene are ENHRY and SYGVKD. The V end was cut by 2 bases, the J end by 10 bases, with 15 bases between. The CDR3 has 15 residues. In DNA form, the CDR3 reads TGTGCCATCAGTGAGGGGGCCGGTCCAGGCTCACCCCTCCACTTT. Translating it yields CAISEGAGPGSPLHF.

On this clone: The junction differs from germline at one of its ends, possibly a read error. V usage is TRBV7-9 and J usage is TRBJ2-1; TRBD2 aligns across 10 bases. The CDR3 length is 15 residues. The germline V gene has CDR1 SEHNR and CDR2 FQNEAQ (reference sequence). For the CDR3, the DNA is TGTGCCAGCAGCCCTCCGGGACTAGCGTACAGTGAGCAGTTCTTC. This codes for CASSPPGLAYSEQFF. Looking up the rest from reference TRBV7-9 and TRBJ2-1 gives the full variable domain: DTGVSQNPRHKITKRGQNVTFRCDPISEHNRLYWYRQTLGQGPEFLTYFQNEAQLEKSRLLSDRFSAERPKGSFSTLEIQRTEQGDSAMYLCASSPPGLAYSEQFFGPGTRLTVL.

The rearrangement uses TRBV5-6 and TRBJ2-7; 7 bases map to TRBD1. CDR1 is SGHDT, CDR2 YYEEEE, per germline. The V gene end was trimmed by 0 bases and the J gene end by 5 bases; junction bases not matched to a gene: 8. There are 15 residues in the CDR3. The CDR3 here is CASSLVVRGLDEQYF. The CDR3 DNA is TGTGCCAGCAGCTTGGTTGTCAGGGGGTTAGACGAGCAGTACTTC. The entire variable domain, with the rest obtained from reference TRBV5-6 and TRBJ2-7, is as follows: DAGVTQSPTHLIKTRGQQVTLRCSPKSGHDTVSWYQQALGQGPQFIFQYYEEEERQRGNFPDRFSGHQFPNYSSELNVNALLLGDSALYLCASSLVVRGLDEQYFGPGTRLTVT.

The rearrangement joins TRBV30 to TRBJ2-5, with TRBD2 identical over 7 bases. The CDR3 runs 13 residues. With V trimmed by 2 bases and J by 2 bases, 2 bases remained unmatched. The germline CDR1 and CDR2 sequences are GTSNPN and SVGIG (reference sequence). CDR3 coding DNA: TGTGCCTGGAGTAGGGGAGGGCAAGAGACCCAGTACTTC. Amino acids: CAWSRGGQETQYF.

This clone was counted at least ten times. The chain joins TRBV4-3 to TRBJ2-5, with TRBD2 as a possible D gene (5 bases). The length of the CDR3 is 19 residues. The germline V gene encodes CDR1 LGHNA and CDR2 YSLEER. Trimming stripped 0 bases from V and 3 bases from J, with 23 bases between. The CDR3 nucleotides read TGCGCCAGCAGCCAAGATTGGCGGCTAGCTAATTTGGGTGAAGAGACCCAGTACTTC. Translated: CASSQDWRLANLGEETQYF.

The V and J genes are TRBV6-1 and TRBJ2-1; 10 bases align to TRBD2. The CDR3 covers 15 residues. V was clipped by 9 bases and J by 4 bases; unmatched bases: 9. The V gene's germline CDR1 is MNHNS and CDR2 SASEGT. DNA for the CDR3: TGTGCCAGTAATTCGCCGGGACTAGCGTACAATGAGCAGTTCTTC. It specifies CASNSPGLAYNEQFF.

This chain uses TRBV7-2 with TRBJ2-5; D is unresolved. This CDR3 is built from 13 residues. The germline CDR1 and CDR2 sequences are SGHTA and FQGNSA. The V and J ends lost 4 bases and 7 bases respectively, with 13 bases between them. Here the CDR3 reads CASSSRAGWTQYF. For the CDR3, the DNA is TGTGCCAGCAGCTCGCGAGCCGGGTGGACCCAGTACTTC.

The V and J genes are TRBV7-8 and TRBJ2-1, with a tentative D call TRBD2 (5 bases). This CDR3 is 17 amino acids long. Germline V gene lookup returns CDR1 SGHVS and CDR2 FQNEAQ. V was shortened by 1 base and J by 3 bases, with 16 bases between the two germline ends. This chain's CDR3 is CASSLVGSGWHYNEQFF. CDR3 nucleotide sequence: TGTGCCAGCAGCTTAGTTGGTTCGGGATGGCACTACAATGAGCAGTTCTTC.

Only a few counts were recorded for this clone. J is TRBJ1-5 and V is TRBV28, with 12 bases identical to TRBD1. CDR1 is MDHEN and CDR2 is SYDVKM in the germline V gene. The CDR3 totals 16 residues. The junction had 8 bases not matched to a gene; V was cut back by 4 bases and J by 7 bases. In DNA form, the CDR3 reads TGTGCCAGCAGTTCTCCCGGGACAGGGGGCCAGCAGCCCCAGCATTTT. Its translation is CASSSPGTGGQQPQHF.

The chain has TRBV6-5 and TRBJ1-1, with TRBD1 identical over 7 bases. Germline CDR1 and CDR2: MNHEY and SVGAGI. V dropped 4 bases and J dropped 6; count of bases not matched to a gene: 8. The CDR3 is made up of 14 amino acids. CDR3 in amino acids: CASSLAGGIAEAFF. In DNA form, the CDR3 reads TGTGCCAGCAGTTTGGCAGGGGGAATCGCTGAAGCTTTCTTT.

The CDR3 loop is CASSPFKGQLGNEKLFF. The CDR3 nucleotides read TGTGCCAGCTCACCATTCAAAGGACAGCTGGGAAATGAAAAACTGTTTTTT. The chain combines TRBV18 with TRBJ1-4, with TRBD1 as a possible D gene (6 bases). This CDR3 has 17 residues. Trimming took off 2 bases at V and 5 bases at J, with 18 bases between the two ends. Germline lookup yields CDR1 KGHSH and CDR2 LQKENI. Using reference TRBV18 and TRBJ1-4 for the parts outside the CDR3, the full variable domain is NAGVMQNPRHLVRRRGQEARLRCSPMKGHSHVYWYRQLPEEGLKFMVYLQKENIIDESGMPKERFSAEFPKEGPSILRIQQVVRGDSAAYFCASSPFKGQLGNEKLFFGSGTQLSVL.

This chain links TRBV4-2 with TRBJ2-7, with a weak D call TRBD1 (5 bases). Germline V gives CDR1 LGHNA, CDR2 YNFKEQ. This CDR3 has 15 amino acids. V was trimmed by 0 bases and J by 1 base, leaving 10 bases between them. Here the CDR3 DNA reads TGTGCCAGCAGCCAAGAATGGGGCCGGTCCTACGAGCAGTACTTC. Amino acids: CASSQEWGRSYEQYF.

The CDR3 sequence: CASSQDRGEKLFF. The CDR3 DNA sequence: TGCGCCAGCAGCCAAGATCGCGGTGAAAAACTGTTTTTT. The V call is TRBV4-3, the J call TRBJ1-4, with no clear D. V lost 0 bases and J lost 7, with 6 bases in between. CDR3 length equals 13 residues. CDR1 and CDR2 (germline): LGHNA, YSLEER.